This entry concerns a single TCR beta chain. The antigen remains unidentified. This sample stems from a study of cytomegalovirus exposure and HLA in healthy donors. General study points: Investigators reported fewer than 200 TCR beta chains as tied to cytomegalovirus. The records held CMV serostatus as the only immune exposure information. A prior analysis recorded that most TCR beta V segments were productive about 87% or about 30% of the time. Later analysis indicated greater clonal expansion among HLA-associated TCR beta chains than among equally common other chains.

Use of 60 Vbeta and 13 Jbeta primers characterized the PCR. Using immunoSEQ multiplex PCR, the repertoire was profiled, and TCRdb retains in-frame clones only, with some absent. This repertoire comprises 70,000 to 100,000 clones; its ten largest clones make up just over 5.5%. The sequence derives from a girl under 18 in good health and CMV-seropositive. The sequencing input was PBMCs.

The CDR3 DNA reads TGTGCCAGCAGTTTGCAGGGGACCCCCTACTATGGCTACACCTTC. Protein product: CASSLQGTPYYGYTF. The chain recombines TRBV28 with TRBJ1-2; tentatively, D is TRBD1 (6 bases). CDR1 is MDHEN, CDR2 SYDVKM, per germline. V dropped 3 bases and J dropped 3 bases, with 14 bases sitting between them. This CDR3 contains 15 residues.